This T cell receptor beta chain is drawn from a study of metastatic and nonmetastatic thyroid tumors. Study as a whole: The study looked at repertoires side by side in blood and in tumor or nodule tissue from malignant and benign thyroid patients.

Study-level results: In both blood and tumor samples, TCR beta diversity was reported significantly higher for malignant than benign nodules.

This clone was detected ten times or more. Its target is unknown. The germline gives CDR1 SGDLS, CDR2 YYNGEE. Deletions cut 4 bases from V and 0 bases from J, with 11 bases between. This CDR3 has 15 residues. In the original analysis: The study took CDR3 differences across clinicopathological groups and made a distant-metastasis classifier for papillary thyroid cancer from them. With MiXCR, TCRdb called clones anew from the PCR reads. In this record, the V and J calls reflect TCRdb's handling and not the investigators' own analysis. The data hold about 40,000 clones, with more than 9.5% observed a single time. Patients were all untreated before their thyroid surgery.

This TCR was sampled from a female donor with papillary thyroid cancer or a benign thyroid nodule (not recorded which). Some clones in this sample may be carry-over from other donors' samples. The chain recombines TRBV9 with TRBJ1-5; no firm D call. The sample taken for sequencing was blood. The CDR3 loop is CASSPGISSNQPQHF. The CDR3 DNA is TGTGCCAGCAGCCCAGGTATTAGTAGCAATCAGCCCCAGCATTTT.